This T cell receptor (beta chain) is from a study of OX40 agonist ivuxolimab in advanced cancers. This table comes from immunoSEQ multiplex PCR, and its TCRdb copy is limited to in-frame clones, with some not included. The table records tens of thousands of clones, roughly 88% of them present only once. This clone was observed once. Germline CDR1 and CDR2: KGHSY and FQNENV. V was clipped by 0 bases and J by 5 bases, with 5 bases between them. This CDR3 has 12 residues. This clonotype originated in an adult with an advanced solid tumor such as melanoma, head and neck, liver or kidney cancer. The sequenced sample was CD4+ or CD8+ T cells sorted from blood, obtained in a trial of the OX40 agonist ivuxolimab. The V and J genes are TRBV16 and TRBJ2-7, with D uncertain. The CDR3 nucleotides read TGTGCCAGCAGCCAATCGTCCCACGAGCAGTACTTC. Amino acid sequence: CASSQSSHEQYF.